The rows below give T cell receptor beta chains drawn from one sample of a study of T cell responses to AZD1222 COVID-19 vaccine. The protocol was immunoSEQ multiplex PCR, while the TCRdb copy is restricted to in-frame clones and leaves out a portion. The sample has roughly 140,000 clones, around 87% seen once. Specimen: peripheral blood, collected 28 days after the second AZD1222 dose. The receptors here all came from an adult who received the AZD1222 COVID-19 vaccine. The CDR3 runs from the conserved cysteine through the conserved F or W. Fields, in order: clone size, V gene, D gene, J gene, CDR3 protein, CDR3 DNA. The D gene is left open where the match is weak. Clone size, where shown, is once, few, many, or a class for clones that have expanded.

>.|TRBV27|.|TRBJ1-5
CASSQQGGNQPQHF
TGTGCCAGCAGTCAACAGGGAGGCAATCAGCCCCAGCATTTT
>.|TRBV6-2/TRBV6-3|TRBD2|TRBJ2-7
CASSSSGSTNEQYF
TGTGCCAGCAGTTCTAGCGGGAGTACGAACGAGCAGTACTTC
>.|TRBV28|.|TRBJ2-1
CASSSWDNEQFF
TGTGCCAGCAGTTCCTGGGACAATGAGCAGTTCTTC
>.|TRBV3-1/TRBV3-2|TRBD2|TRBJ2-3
CASSQVSGNTQYF
TGTGCCAGCAGCCAAGTGAGCGGGAACACGCAGTATTTT
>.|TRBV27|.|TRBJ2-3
CASSSVGAPTDTQYF
TGTGCCAGCAGTAGTGTCGGCGCACCCACAGATACGCAGTATTTT
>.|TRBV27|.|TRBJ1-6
CASSQLSRHSPLHF
TGTGCCAGCAGTCAGCTTAGCCGGCATTCACCCCTCCACTTT
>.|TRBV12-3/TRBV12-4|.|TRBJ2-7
CASSRDTYEQYF
TGTGCCAGCAGCCGTGACACCTACGAGCAGTACTTC
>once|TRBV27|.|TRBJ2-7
CASRLRLPSYEQYF
TGTGCCAGCAGGTTACGACTGCCAAGTTACGAGCAGTACTTC
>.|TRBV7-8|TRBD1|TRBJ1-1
CASSSGQGVTEAFF
TGTGCCAGCAGCTCGGGACAGGGTGTCACTGAAGCTTTCTTT
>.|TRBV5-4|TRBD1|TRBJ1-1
CASSPETGGEKNTEAFF
TGTGCCAGCAGCCCCGAGACAGGGGGCGAAAAGAACACTGAAGCTTTCTTT
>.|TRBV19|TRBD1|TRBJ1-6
CASRETGGNNSPLHF
TGTGCCAGTAGGGAGACAGGGGGGAATAATTCACCCCTCCACTTT
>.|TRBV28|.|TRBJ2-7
CASSMGGAGSRRWEQYF
TGTGCCAGCAGTATGGGGGGGGCCGGGTCCCGCAGGTGGGAGCAGTACTTC
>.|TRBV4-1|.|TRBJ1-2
CASSHRADSRDYGYTF
TGCGCCAGCAGCCATAGAGCTGACAGCCGAGACTATGGCTACACCTTC
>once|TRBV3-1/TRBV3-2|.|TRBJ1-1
CASSHGTNTEAFF
TGTGCCAGCAGCCACGGGACGAACACTGAAGCTTTCTTT
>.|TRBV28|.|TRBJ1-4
CASTGRTNEKLFF
TGTGCCAGCACGGGGAGAACTAATGAAAAACTGTTTTTT
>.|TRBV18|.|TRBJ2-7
CASSPIQFYEQYF
TGTGCCAGCTCACCAATCCAGTTCTACGAGCAGTACTTC
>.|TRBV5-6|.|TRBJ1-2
CASSLGVTPYTF
TGTGCCAGCAGCTTGGGAGTCACCCCCTACACCTTC
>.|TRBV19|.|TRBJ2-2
CASSILGGNTGELFF
TGTGCCAGTAGTATCTTAGGGGGGAACACCGGGGAGCTGTTTTTT
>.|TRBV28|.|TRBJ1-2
CASSTGSLGYTF
TGTGCCAGCAGTACAGGGTCTTTAGGCTACACCTTC
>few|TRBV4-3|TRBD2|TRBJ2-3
CASSPRTSGADTQYF
TGCGCCAGCAGCCCGAGGACTAGCGGTGCAGATACGCAGTATTTT
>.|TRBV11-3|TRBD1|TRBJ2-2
CASSRTGVGTGELFF
TGTGCCAGCAGCAGGACAGGGGTGGGCACCGGGGAGCTGTTTTTT
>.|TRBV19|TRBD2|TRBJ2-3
CASSGGTSGVTDTQYF
TGTGCCAGTAGTGGAGGGACTAGCGGGGTCACAGATACGCAGTATTTT
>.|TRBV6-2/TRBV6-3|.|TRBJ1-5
CASSYFGGINQPQHF
TGTGCCAGCAGTTACTTTGGGGGGATCAATCAGCCCCAGCATTTT
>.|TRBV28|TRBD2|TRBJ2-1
CASSPGGSYNEQFF
TGTGCCAGCAGCCCGGGGGGTTCCTACAATGAGCAGTTCTTC
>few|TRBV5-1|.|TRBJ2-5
CASSLEETQYF
TGCGCCAGCAGCTTGGAAGAGACCCAGTACTTC
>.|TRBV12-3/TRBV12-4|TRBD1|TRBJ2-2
CATRPQGTGELFF
TGTGCCACCAGACCACAGGGGACCGGGGAGCTGTTTTTT
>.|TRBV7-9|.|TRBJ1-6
CASSLGTADNSPLHF
TGTGCCAGCAGCTTAGGAACAGCGGATAATTCACCCCTCCACTTT
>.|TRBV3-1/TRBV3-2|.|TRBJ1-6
CASSQREGSLHF
TGTGCCAGCAGCCAACGGGAAGGGTCCCTCCACTTT
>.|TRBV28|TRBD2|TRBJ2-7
CASSSPSGRTYEQYF
TGTGCCAGCAGTTCACCTAGCGGGAGGACGTACGAGCAGTACTTC
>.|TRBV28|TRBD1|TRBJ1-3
CASREPGQGNTIYF
TGTGCCAGCAGAGAACCGGGACAGGGAAACACCATATATTTT
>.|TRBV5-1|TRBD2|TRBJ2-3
CASSAKGLAYTDTQYF
TGCGCCAGCAGCGCCAAGGGACTAGCGTACACAGATACGCAGTATTTT
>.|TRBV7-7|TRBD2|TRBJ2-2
CASSRTSAANTGELFF
TGTGCTAGCAGCCGGACTAGCGCGGCGAACACCGGGGAGCTGTTTTTT
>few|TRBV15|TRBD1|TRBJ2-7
CATSRGGQGEYEQYF
TGTGCCACCAGCAGAGGCGGCCAGGGGGAGTACGAGCAGTACTTC
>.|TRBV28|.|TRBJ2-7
CASSPDSRYEQYF
TGTGCCAGCAGTCCGGACAGTCGCTACGAGCAGTACTTC
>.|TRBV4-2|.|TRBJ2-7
CASSQEDGSEGEQYF
TGTGCCAGCAGCCAAGAGGACGGGAGTGAAGGCGAGCAGTACTTC
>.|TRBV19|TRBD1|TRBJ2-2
CASSLGGAYTGELFF
TGTGCCAGTAGCCTAGGGGGCGCGTACACCGGGGAGCTGTTTTTT
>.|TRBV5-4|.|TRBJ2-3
CASSFNFQDTQYF
TGTGCCAGCAGCTTTAACTTCCAAGATACGCAGTATTTT
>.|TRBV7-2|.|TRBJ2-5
CASSLAETVSSEYF
TGTGCCAGCAGCTTAGCGGAGACCGTGAGTTCGGAGTACTTC
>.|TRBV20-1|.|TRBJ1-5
CSASGGRSNQPQHF
TGCAGTGCTAGTGGTGGACGCAGTAACCAGCCCCAGCATTTT
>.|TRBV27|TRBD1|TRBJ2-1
CASSSIGTADGEQFF
TGTGCCAGCAGTTCCATAGGGACAGCGGACGGTGAGCAGTTCTTC
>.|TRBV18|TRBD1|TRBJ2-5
CASSTQGQGTNQYF
TGTGCCAGCTCTACCCAGGGACAGGGAACGAACCAGTACTTC
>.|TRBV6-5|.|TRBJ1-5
CASSLGGGGQPQHF
TGTGCCAGCAGTTTAGGAGGGGGTGGTCAGCCCCAGCATTTT
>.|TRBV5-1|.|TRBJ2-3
CASSLTRTDTQYF
TGCGCCAGCAGCCTGACTCGCACAGATACGCAGTATTTT
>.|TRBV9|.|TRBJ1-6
CASSLTDSYNSPLHF
TGTGCCAGCAGCCTTACGGACTCCTATAATTCACCCCTCCACTTT
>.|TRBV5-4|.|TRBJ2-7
CASSSRDHNEQYF
TGTGCCAGCAGCTCCCGGGACCACAACGAGCAGTACTTC
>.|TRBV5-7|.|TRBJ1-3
CASPWNYRVGEWRTIYF
TGTGCCAGCCCATGGAATTACAGAGTGGGTGAGTGGCGGACCATATATTTT
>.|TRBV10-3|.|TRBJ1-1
CAISGTTSDPTSF
TGTGCCATCAGCGGGACGACAAGTGACCCCACCTCATTT
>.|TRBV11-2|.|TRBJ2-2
CASSRSTETGELFF
TGTGCCAGCAGCCGATCGACTGAAACCGGGGAGCTGTTTTTT
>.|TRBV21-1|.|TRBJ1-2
CASSTQRGGNNGYTF
TGTGCCAGCAGCACCCAGAGGGGGGGAAATAATGGCTACACCTTC
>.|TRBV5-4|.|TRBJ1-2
CASGQMINYGYTF
TGTGCCAGTGGACAGATGATTAACTATGGCTACACCTTC
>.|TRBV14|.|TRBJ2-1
CASSHRGMYNEQFF
TGTGCCAGCAGCCACCGAGGCATGTACAATGAGCAGTTCTTC
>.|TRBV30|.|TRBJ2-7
CAWSDRTYEQYF
TGTGCCTGGAGTGATCGGACCTACGAGCAGTACTTC
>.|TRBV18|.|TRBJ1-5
CASSPGRSQPQHF
TGTGCCAGCTCACCCGGGCGTAGTCAGCCCCAGCATTTT
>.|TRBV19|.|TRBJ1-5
CASSITLGEDQPQHF
TGTGCCAGTAGTATAACCCTCGGAGAGGATCAGCCCCAGCATTTT